Each of the 13 T cell receptor beta chains below was sequenced from the same sample in a study of cytomegalovirus exposure and HLA in healthy donors. Amplification used 60 Vbeta primers and 13 Jbeta primers. Repertoires were generated with immunoSEQ multiplex PCR, while TCRdb's copy carries only in-frame clones and drops some. Of roughly 120,000 clones listed, 74% were seen once; the top ten hold 4% to 4.5%. The sample comprised PBMCs. The receptors stem from a woman aged 50 to 60 in good health and CMV-seropositive.

The genes are TRBV11-2 and TRBJ2-5; tentatively, D is TRBD1 (6 bases). Per the germline V gene, CDR1 is SGHAT and CDR2 is FQNNGV. The CDR3 has 16 residues. The V end lost 1 base, the J end lost 5 bases, and 17 bases lay between the germline ends. As DNA, the CDR3 is TGTGCCAGCAGCTTAGGCTACTCGGGTACAGGGGAGACCCAGTACTTC. It specifies CASSLGYSGTGETQYF.

This rearrangement joins TRBV10-1 to TRBJ2-3, with TRBD1 as a possible D gene (6 bases). The length of the CDR3 is 15 residues. Germline V lookup: CDR1 WNHNN, CDR2 SYGVQD (reference sequence). Trimming removed 3 bases from V and 2 bases from J, with 12 bases in between. The CDR3 sequence is CASSDFTGNTDTQYF. The CDR3 nucleotides are TGCGCCAGCAGTGATTTTACAGGGAACACAGATACGCAGTATTTT.

The CDR3 loop reads CATAPVLGSVNEQFF. Here the CDR3 DNA reads TGTGCCACCGCGCCGGTACTAGGTTCGGTCAATGAGCAGTTCTTC. The chain links TRBV6-1 to TRBJ2-1, with a possible D match to TRBD2 (5 bases). Trimming cost V 10 bases and J 6 bases, with 22 bases left between them. The CDR3 has 15 amino acids. The germline V gene encodes CDR1 MNHNS and CDR2 SASEGT.

The rearrangement links TRBV9 to TRBJ1-6; D not certain. Germline values: CDR1 SGDLS, CDR2 YYNGEE. This CDR3 spans 14 amino acids. Between the trimmed V and J ends, which lost 0 bases and 8 bases, there was a span of 9 bases. The CDR3 protein is CASSVGMEHSPLHF. Written as DNA, the CDR3 is TGTGCCAGCAGCGTAGGAATGGAGCATTCACCCCTCCACTTT. Full variable domain (missing parts from reference TRBV9 and TRBJ1-6): DSGVTQTPKHLITATGQRVTLRCSPRSGDLSVYWYQQSLDQGLQFLIQYYNGEERAKGNILERFSAQQFPDLHSELNLSSLELGDSALYFCASSVGMEHSPLHFGNGTRLTVT.

V gene TRBV2 combines with J gene TRBJ2-7, with TRBD2 identical over 13 bases. The length of the CDR3 is 15 residues. The germline V gene encodes CDR1 SNHLY and CDR2 FYNNEI. The CDR3 region has the DNA TGTGCAAGAGCAGGGGGACTAGCGGGATATCGCGAGCAGTACTTC. Translated: CARAGGLAGYREQYF.

The chain employs TRBV27 and TRBJ1-2; 7 nucleotides agree with TRBD1. The junction had 0 bases not matched to a gene; V was cut back by 5 bases and J by 3 bases. Germline values: CDR1 MNHEY, CDR2 SMNVEV (reference sequence). The CDR3 consists of 12 residues. The CDR3 here is CASSTGDYGYTF. CDR3 coding DNA: TGTGCCAGCAGTACAGGGGACTATGGCTACACCTTC.

The chain links TRBV7-6 to TRBJ2-1; D possibly corresponds to TRBD2 (6 bases). With 0 bases removed from V and 4 bases from J, the gap between germline ends came to 19 bases. Germline lookup yields CDR1 SGHVS and CDR2 FNYEAQ. The CDR3 contains 18 residues. In DNA, the CDR3 is TGTGCCAGCAGCTTAGCGCTACCTCGGGACTTATATTACAATGAGCAGTTCTTC. Translating it yields CASSLALPRDLYYNEQFF.

In its sample, this clone was seen a few times. The J gene is TRBJ2-5, the V gene TRBV7-9; possibly TRBD2 for D (5 bases). Trimming cost V 5 bases and J 2 bases, with 15 bases left between them. CDR3 length equals 15 residues. The V gene's germline CDR1 is SEHNR and CDR2 FQNEAQ (reference sequence). This chain's CDR3 is CASSPIETSQETQYF. The CDR3, as DNA: TGTGCCAGCAGCCCAATCGAAACTAGTCAAGAGACCCAGTACTTC.

V usage is TRBV9 and J usage is TRBJ1-1, with 9 nucleotides matching TRBD1. The J segment lost 7 bases and the V segment lost 0 bases, leaving 7 bases of the junction unmatched. Per germline, CDR1 SGDLS and CDR2 YYNGEE. The CDR3 covers 15 residues. Written as DNA, the CDR3 is TGTGCCAGCAGCGTAGGGGGTTTGGGACAGGGTGAAGCTTTCTTT. This encodes CASSVGGLGQGEAFF.

The gene calls are TRBV27 and TRBJ2-1, with 10 bases matching TRBD1. V was pared by 8 bases and J by 8 bases, with 6 bases of the junction left unmatched. The CDR3 covers 13 residues. Germline CDR1 is MNHEY and CDR2 is SMNVEV (reference sequence). The CDR3 DNA follows: TGTGCCAGCGGAGACAGGGGGCTTGATGAGCAGTTCTTC. This codes for CASGDRGLDEQFF.

Remarks on this clone: Other DNA sequences in the sample encode the same CDR3. The rearrangement links TRBV5-4 to TRBJ2-5; D might be TRBD2 (5 bases). Deletions cut 3 bases from V and 2 bases from J, with 8 bases between. CDR3 length: 13 residues. The germline V gene encodes CDR1 SGHNT and CDR2 YYREEE (reference sequence). The CDR3 loop is CASSSRGQETQYF. CDR3 in DNA: TGTGCCAGCAGCTCTCGGGGACAAGAGACCCAGTACTTC.

The rearrangement joins TRBV4-2 to TRBJ2-5; tentative D call: TRBD2 (7 bases). Trimming took off 4 bases at V and 5 bases at J, with 14 bases between the two ends. From germline, CDR1 is LGHNA and CDR2 YNFKEQ. This CDR3 contains 14 residues. CDR3 DNA: TGTGCCAGCAGCCTTGGGGGGGCCGTTGAGACCCAGTACTTC. Amino acids: CASSLGGAVETQYF.

The gene calls are TRBV2 and TRBJ1-1; D perhaps matches TRBD1 (5 bases). The germline gives CDR1 SNHLY, CDR2 FYNNEI. The CDR3 extends over 11 amino acids. The V and J ends lost 6 bases and 5 bases respectively, with 7 bases between them. CDR3 loop: CASRGGTEAFF. CDR3 bases: TGTGCCAGCAGGGGGGGGACTGAAGCTTTCTTT.